Shown below are 27 T cell receptor beta chains from a single sample sequenced in a study of T-cell memory formation after mild COVID-19. TCRdb passed the 5' RACE reads through MiXCR, listing each CDR3 protein once. This table holds 110,000 to 150,000 distinct CDR3 sequences, around 27% found once. Sequenced input: PBMCs or a T cell subset sorted from them (not recorded which). Source of these receptors: an adult woman who had mild COVID-19 (a few samples of this study predate the infection). Cell type and time point are not known.

For the CDR3, the DNA is TGTGCCAGCAGCTTAGATGCAATAGCGGGACCGTACGAGCAGTACTTC. Protein: CASSLDAIAGPYEQYF. This rearrangement joins TRBV7-9 to TRBJ2-7; 8 bases line up with TRBD2. This CDR3 spans 16 amino acids. Germline CDR1 reads SEHNR; CDR2 reads FQNEAQ (reference sequence). V trimming: 1 base; J trimming: 4 bases; junction bases outside the gene matches: 9.

This chain uses TRBV4-1 with TRBJ2-7; D is uncertain. The CDR3 length is 15 residues. V was shortened by 1 base and J by 0 bases, with 10 bases between the two germline ends. Germline CDR1 is MGHRA and CDR2 is YSYEKL. The CDR3, as DNA: TGCGCCAGCAGCCAAGGGTTAGGGCTCTCCTACGAGCAGTACTTC. Translation: CASSQGLGLSYEQYF.

The CDR3 loop reads CASSYGGLAEVYEQYF. In nucleotides, the CDR3 is TGTGCCAGCAGCTATGGTGGACTAGCAGAAGTCTACGAGCAGTACTTC. V and J are TRBV11-2 and TRBJ2-7, with 8 bases aligning to TRBD2. V trimming: 4 bases; J trimming: 3 bases; junction bases outside the gene matches: 11. CDR3 length: 16 residues. Germline lookup yields CDR1 SGHAT and CDR2 FQNNGV.

The chain employs TRBV7-2 and TRBJ2-1, with TRBD2 identical over 11 bases. Per the germline V gene, CDR1 is SGHTA and CDR2 is FQGNSA. CDR3 length equals 15 residues. The ends lost 5 bases at V and 8 bases at J; junction bases unmatched: 8. As DNA, the CDR3 is TGTGCCAGCAGCCCCCTAGCGGGAGGTCACGATGAGCAGTTCTTC. Translating it yields CASSPLAGGHDEQFF.

CDR3 region: CASSQDRASEQFF. The CDR3 coding sequence is TGCGCCAGCAGCCAAGATCGGGCTAGTGAGCAGTTCTTC. The rearrangement joins TRBV4-3 to TRBJ2-1; D is uncertain. The V gene's germline CDR1 is LGHNA and CDR2 YSLEER. The ends were cut back, 0 bases at V and 9 bases at J, with 9 bases in the middle. The CDR3 has 13 amino acids.

The CDR3 nucleotides read TGCAGTGCTGACCAGTACAGGAGCCTAAACGAGCAGTACTTC. It codes for CSADQYRSLNEQYF. This chain uses TRBV20-1 with TRBJ2-7; weak D call: TRBD1 (5 bases). V lost 5 bases and J 5 bases, leaving 19 bases between the germline ends. CDR3 length: 14 amino acids. Per germline, CDR1 DFQATT and CDR2 SNEGSKA (reference sequence).

The J gene is TRBJ2-1, the V gene TRBV12-3 or TRBV12-4, with TRBD2 matching over 7 bases. J lost 4 bases, V lost 10 bases, and 7 bases had no gene match. The CDR3 contains 13 residues. CDR3 in DNA: TGTGCCACCTGTCCCGGGAGGTACAATGAGCAGTTCTTC. Encoded protein: CATCPGRYNEQFF.

As for this clonotype: One junction end disagrees with the germline gene, perhaps due to a read error. The genes are TRBV5-5 and TRBJ2-1; 8 bases agree with TRBD1. The germline CDR1 and CDR2 sequences are SGHKS and YYEKEE (reference sequence). This CDR3 has 11 amino acids. The CDR3 here is CASSWGQEQLF. The CDR3 nucleotides are TGTGCCAGCAGCTGGGGACAGGAGCAGTTATTC.

This clonotype was detected only a few times. The chain uses TRBV18 and TRBJ1-5; 11 nucleotides agree with TRBD1. J was trimmed by 5 bases and V by 4 bases; bases with no gene match: 7. There are 16 residues in the CDR3. CDR1 is KGHSH, CDR2 LQKENI, per germline. CDR3 region: CASSHPGQGDYQPQHF. Written as DNA, the CDR3 is TGTGCCAGCTCACATCCGGGACAGGGGGATTATCAGCCCCAGCATTTT.

The rearrangement links TRBV2 to TRBJ2-3; 14 nucleotides match TRBD2. After removal of 6 bases from V and 5 bases from J, the junction contained 4 bases not matched to a gene. CDR3 length: 15 residues. The germline gives CDR1 SNHLY, CDR2 FYNNEI. CDR3 sequence (DNA): TGTGCCAGCAGGGGGACTAGCGGGGGCAGAGATACGCAGTATTTT. It translates to CASRGTSGGRDTQYF.

V usage is TRBV9 and J usage is TRBJ2-3; 9 positions match TRBD2. From germline, CDR1 is SGDLS and CDR2 YYNGEE. The CDR3 covers 16 residues. After removal of 3 bases from V and 4 bases from J, the junction contained 9 bases not matched to a gene. The CDR3 DNA sequence: TGTGCCAGCAGCGAGAGTGGGCGGGGGGGCTCAGATACGCAGTATTTT. Translation: CASSESGRGGSDTQYF.

This sequence joins TRBV27 and TRBJ1-2, with D unresolved. Trimming stripped 8 bases from V and 2 bases from J, with 9 bases between. The V gene's germline CDR1 is MNHEY and CDR2 SMNVEV (reference sequence). This CDR3 spans 12 amino acids. CDR3 region: CASSPTNYGYTF. CDR3 sequence (DNA): TGTGCCAGCTCTCCTACAAACTATGGCTACACCTTC.

The chain couples TRBV6-5 to TRBJ2-1; 12 positions agree with TRBD1. The germline V gene encodes CDR1 MNHEY and CDR2 SVGAGI. The CDR3 is 14 amino acids. The V segment lost 4 bases and the J segment 9 bases; nucleotides outside the gene matches: 4. The CDR3 spells CASSWGQGAGEQFF. The CDR3 DNA follows: TGTGCCAGCAGTTGGGGACAGGGGGCGGGTGAGCAGTTCTTC.

This clonotype was recorded once. The gene calls are TRBV7-3 and TRBJ2-1, with D uncertain. V dropped 4 bases and J dropped 0 bases, with 10 bases sitting between them. The CDR3 runs to 15 residues. Per germline, CDR1 SGHTA and CDR2 FQGTGA. CDR3: CASSSHQTSYNEQFF. CDR3 sequence (DNA): TGTGCCAGCAGCTCCCACCAAACCTCCTACAATGAGCAGTTCTTC.

V gene TRBV2 combines with J gene TRBJ2-1; TRBD2 aligns across 13 bases. V gave up 10 bases and J gave up 15 bases; unmatched junction bases: 15. The CDR3 loop spans 14 amino acids. The germline V gene has CDR1 SNHLY and CDR2 FYNNEI. DNA of the CDR3: TGTGCCACCATTCCCGGGACTAGCGGGGCCCCGGGGTTCTTC. Translated, it gives CATIPGTSGAPGFF.

The J gene is TRBJ2-1, the V gene TRBV11-2; a possible D gene is TRBD1 (5 bases). The germline V gene encodes CDR1 SGHAT and CDR2 FQNNGV. The CDR3 consists of 15 residues. Trimming removed 2 bases from V and 3 bases from J, with 11 bases in between. CDR3 protein: CASSLRAGLYNEQFF. In DNA, the CDR3 is TGTGCCAGCAGCTTACGCGCAGGGCTCTACAATGAGCAGTTCTTC.

The rearrangement joins TRBV5-1 to TRBJ2-3; D possibly corresponds to TRBD2 (5 bases). Germline V gene data show CDR1 as SGHRS and CDR2 as YFSETQ. V was clipped by 6 bases and J by 0 bases, with 17 bases between them. CDR3 length equals 16 residues. The CDR3 region has the DNA TGCGCCAGCAATCAGCTCGTAGGGAGCAGCACAGATACGCAGTATTTT. Its translation: CASNQLVGSSTDTQYF.

The rearrangement links TRBV7-6 to TRBJ2-3, with no clear D. Trimming shortened V by 5 bases and J by 2 bases, and 14 bases separated the two germline ends. This CDR3 is 15 amino acids long. CDR1 is SGHVS, CDR2 FNYEAQ, per germline. In DNA, the CDR3 is TGTGCCAGCAGCGGAGTCTCCCCCCTCACAGATACGCAGTATTTT. It is translated as CASSGVSPLTDTQYF.

This clonotype was seen a handful of times. CDR3 nucleotide sequence: TGTGCCAGCAGTTTCGTGGGACTAGCGGGAGGAGGAACCGGGGAGCTGTTTTTT. This translates into CASSFVGLAGGGTGELFF. The genes are TRBV12-3 or TRBV12-4 and TRBJ2-2, with 15 nucleotides matching TRBD2. The CDR3 consists of 18 residues. Trimming removed 3 bases from V and 5 bases from J; junction bases left unmatched: 7.

This clonotype was counted only a few times. The chain combines TRBV7-3 with TRBJ2-7; 7 positions agree with TRBD2. The CDR3 sequence is 13 residues long. From germline, CDR1 is SGHTA and CDR2 FQGTGA. With V trimmed by 8 bases and J by 5 bases, 9 bases remained unmatched. The CDR3 DNA follows: TGTGCCAGCCCCGGCGGGAGTCCCAACGAGCAGTACTTC. Amino acids: CASPGGSPNEQYF. The whole variable domain, filled in from reference TRBV7-3 and TRBJ2-7, reads GAGVSQTPSNKVTEKGKYVELRCDPISGHTALYWYRQSLGQGPEFLIYFQGTGAADDSGLPNDRFFAVRPEGSVSTLKIQRTERGDSAVYLCASPGGSPNEQYFGPGTRLTVT.

The genes are TRBV20-1 and TRBJ2-3, with D possibly TRBD2 on 6 matching bases. V was pared by 1 base and J by 5 bases, with 16 bases between. Germline values: CDR1 DFQATT, CDR2 SNEGSKA (reference sequence). The CDR3 runs 15 residues. The CDR3 nucleotides read TGCAGTGCTAGAGGTCCTGGAGGGGCGGGAGATACGCAGTATTTT. It translates to CSARGPGGAGDTQYF.

This clonotype has a handful of counts. The rearrangement uses TRBV20-1 and TRBJ2-7, with 8 bases identical to TRBD2. The CDR3 loop spans 13 amino acids. From germline, CDR1 is DFQATT and CDR2 SNEGSKA (reference sequence). V lost 5 bases and J lost 3; bases outside the gene matches: 6. DNA of the CDR3: TGCAGTGCTCGTAGCGGGGATCACTACGAGCAGTACTTC. It encodes CSARSGDHYEQYF.

In this sample, this clonotype turned up a few times. The V gene is TRBV15, the J gene TRBJ2-1; D is possibly TRBD2 (5 bases). CDR1 and CDR2 from the germline V gene are LNHNV and YYDKDF (reference sequence). With 0 bases removed from V and 8 bases from J, the gap between germline ends came to 14 bases. This CDR3 comprises 15 residues. The CDR3 nucleotides are TGTGCCACCAGCAGAGAAGACTATGATCCCCATGAGCAGTTCTTC. Its translation: CATSREDYDPHEQFF.

The CDR3 region has the DNA TGTGCCAGTAGAAATGGGGACACTGAAGCTTTCTTT. Its protein product is CASRNGDTEAFF. The V gene is TRBV19, the J gene TRBJ1-1, with D unresolved. The CDR3 extends over 12 amino acids. V lost 6 bases, J lost 3 bases, and 8 bases lay in between. The V gene's germline CDR1 is LNHDA and CDR2 SQIVND (reference sequence).

The chain recombines TRBV7-2 with TRBJ1-6, with 7 nucleotides matching TRBD1. CDR1 and CDR2 from the germline V gene are SGHTA and FQGNSA. Trimming cost V 4 bases and J 10 bases; bases outside gene matches: 13. CDR3 length equals 16 residues. In DNA form, the CDR3 reads TGTGCCAGCAGCTCAGTATCAGGGGGAAAGTGGTCACCCCTCCACTTT. It translates to CASSSVSGGKWSPLHF.

This clonotype has a handful of counts. This chain links TRBV4-1 with TRBJ2-7; 10 bases match TRBD2. Germline V gene data show CDR1 as MGHRA and CDR2 as YSYEKL. There are 16 residues in the CDR3. The V gene end was trimmed by 0 bases and the J gene end by 3 bases; junction bases not matched to a gene: 5. The CDR3 DNA follows: TGCGCCAGCAGCCAAGATGTCTGGACTAGCGGCTACGAGCAGTACTTC. It encodes CASSQDVWTSGYEQYF.

This clonotype was seen only a few times. The V call is TRBV9, the J call TRBJ2-1; D might be TRBD1 or TRBD2, each matching 5 bases. In germline, CDR1 is SGDLS, CDR2 YYNGEE. This CDR3 has 13 amino acids. The ends were cut back, 0 bases at V and 8 bases at J, with 9 bases in the middle. The CDR3 loop reads CASSVVGVDEQFF. CDR3 in DNA: TGTGCCAGCAGCGTAGTGGGGGTAGATGAGCAGTTCTTC.